Shown below are 28 T cell receptor beta chains from a single sample sequenced in a study of T cells in Graves' hyperthyroidism and ophthalmopathy (dated by TCRdb to the late 2010s). The library came from multiplex PCR. These reads were obtained on an Illumina HiSeq 2000. Amplification of TCR beta CDR3 regions was carried out from RNA transcripts. The first round of RT-PCR for the TCR CDR3 was performed with the HTBI primer set and the Qiagen OneStep RT-PCR kit. TCRdb trimmed public reads at Q25 via fastp, called clones via MiXCR and kept in-frame beta chains. Every entry covers one CDR3 protein and lists the most common genes and DNA from its rows. Across this sample there are a few hundred thousand distinct CDR3 sequences, with 46% seen only once. About 8.3% of the sample is taken by the ten largest. Sequences were obtained from peripheral blood or thyroid tissue (not recorded which). These receptors all come from a woman between 18 and 30 years old with Graves' hyperthyroidism.

Points on this clonotype: A much more abundant neighbour one base away suggests this may be a read error. V is TRBV4-2 and J is TRBJ1-5, with D perhaps matching TRBD1 (6 bases). The germline gives CDR1 LGHNA, CDR2 YNFKEQ. CDR3 length: 15 amino acids. Deletions cut 0 bases from V and 5 bases from J, with 11 bases between. CDR3 sequence reads: CASSQDEGVDQPQHF. The CDR3 region has the DNA TGTGCCAGCAGCCAAGACGAGGGGGTTGATCAGCCCCAGCATTTT.

CDR3 DNA sequence: TGCAGTGTTCATCCCGGGACAGGGCAGCTGTTTTTT. Protein: CSVHPGTGQLFF. The chain uses TRBV20-1 and TRBJ2-2; 9 positions agree with TRBD1. This CDR3 is 12 amino acids long. V lost 7 bases, J lost 12 bases, and 9 bases stayed unmatched. Germline V CDR1 and CDR2: DFQATT, SNEGSKA (reference sequence).

The chain couples TRBV27 to TRBJ2-5; TRBD1 is a possible D gene (7 bases). The V gene's germline CDR1 is MNHEY and CDR2 SMNVEV (reference sequence). V was shortened by 2 bases and J by 9 bases, with 19 bases between the two germline ends. CDR3 length: 15 residues. The CDR3 region is CASSLLTGTGVSQYF. The CDR3 DNA reads as TGTGCCAGCAGTTTACTGACAGGGACTGGAGTGTCCCAGTACTTC.

There are many counts of this clonotype. The rearrangement uses TRBV19 and TRBJ1-1; no firm D call. Germline CDR1 and CDR2: LNHDA and SQIVND (reference sequence). This CDR3 is 13 amino acids long. Trimming took off 3 bases at V and 4 bases at J, with 9 bases between the two ends. The CDR3 reads CASSIAQATEAFF. CDR3 coding DNA: TGTGCCAGTAGTATTGCTCAGGCCACTGAAGCTTTCTTT.

CDR3 nucleotides: TGTGCCATAGATTGGGGGGCTAATCAGCCCCAGCATTTT. Translated: CAIDWGANQPQHF. The chain couples TRBV30 to TRBJ1-5, with a weak D call TRBD1 (6 bases). CDR1 GTSNPN and CDR2 SVGIG come from the germline V gene (reference sequence). The CDR3 has 13 amino acids. V gave up 8 bases and J gave up 4 bases, with 15 bases separating them.

As DNA, the CDR3 is TGTGCCAGCAGCTTAGGGGGGGATGCAGATACGCAGTATTTT. It encodes CASSLGGDADTQYF. The V and J genes are TRBV5-4 and TRBJ2-3; D possibly corresponds to TRBD2 (7 bases). V lost 2 bases, J lost 4 bases, and 11 bases lay in between. Germline V CDR1 and CDR2: SGHNT, YYREEE (reference sequence). This CDR3 has 14 residues.

This clonotype has a count of ten or more. V usage is TRBV6-4 and J usage is TRBJ1-5; no clear D gene. The CDR3 loop spans 14 amino acids. Per the germline V gene, CDR1 is MRHNA and CDR2 is SNTAGT. V was trimmed by 3 bases and J by 2 bases, leaving 8 bases between them. The CDR3: CASSEGQCNQPQHF. The DNA for the CDR3 is TGTGCCAGCAGTGAAGGGCAGTGCAATCAGCCCCAGCATTTT.

This clonotype has a count of ten or more. This sequence joins TRBV12-3 or TRBV12-4 and TRBJ1-2; TRBD1 is a possible D gene (6 bases). The CDR3 covers 16 residues. V was cut by 3 bases and J by 4 bases, with 18 bases left in between. CDR3 nucleotides: TGTGCCAGCAGTTTTTATGGTGGGGGCGAGAGCTATGGCTACACCTTC. Translation gives CASSFYGGGESYGYTF.

V usage is TRBV29-1 and J usage is TRBJ1-1, with a weak D call TRBD1 (5 bases). There are 12 residues in the CDR3. Germline V gives CDR1 SQVTM, CDR2 ANQGSEA. The V end was cut by 7 bases, the J end by 4 bases, with 13 bases between. Written as DNA, the CDR3 is TGCAGCGCGAGGCGTCAGGGCACTGAAGCTTTCTTT. Its protein product is CSARRQGTEAFF.

The chain has TRBV12-3 or TRBV12-4 and TRBJ2-7; 7 bases line up with TRBD1. This CDR3 has 14 residues. After removal of 6 bases from V and 5 bases from J, the junction contained 10 bases not matched to a gene. The DNA for the CDR3 is TGTGCCAGCAGCAAACGGACAGGCAACCACGAGCAGTACTTC. This encodes CASSKRTGNHEQYF.

This clonotype came up many times. The rearrangement uses TRBV2 and TRBJ2-7; 8 bases agree with TRBD2. Germline-derived CDR1 and CDR2 are SNHLY and FYNNEI. J gave up 5 bases and V 8 bases, and 14 bases lay outside the gene matches. There are 15 residues in the CDR3. The CDR3 sequence: CASLPSSGISHEQYF. CDR3 coding DNA: TGTGCCAGCCTGCCCAGTAGCGGGATTAGTCACGAGCAGTACTTC.

Regarding this clonotype: Being one base from a much bigger clone, this may be a read error. The rearrangement links TRBV12-3 or TRBV12-4 to TRBJ1-5, with a possible D match to TRBD1 (5 bases). CDR3 length: 16 amino acids. The V and J ends lost 4 bases and 2 bases respectively, with 15 bases between them. CDR3 loop: CASSSHGVGRNQPQHF. The CDR3, as DNA: TGTGCCAGCAGTTCCCACGGGGTGGGACGCAATCAGCCCCAGCATTTT.

There are many counts of this clonotype. The chain joins TRBV6-6 to TRBJ2-7; TRBD2 agrees at 8 bases. Germline trimming cut 0 bases from V and 1 base from J; bases unmatched to any gene: 2. Germline V gives CDR1 MNHNY, CDR2 SVGAGI (reference sequence). The CDR3 extends over 15 amino acids. CDR3 nucleotide sequence: TGTGCCAGCAGTTACTCGACTAGCGCATCCTACGAGCAGTACTTC. Its protein is CASSYSTSASYEQYF.

Of note for this clonotype: Since no conserved phenylalanine or tryptophan closes the CDR3, a read error is the likely cause. The DNA is omitted, as the CDR3 cannot be located on it reliably, and the CDR3 follows TCRdb's listing. This rearrangement joins TRBV7-8 to TRBJ1-6. The CDR3 contains 8 residues when both ends are counted. Germline-derived CDR1 and CDR2 are SGHVS and FQNEAQ. CDR3 region: CASTLLQY.

For this clonotype: A read error may explain this, as a much larger clone is one base away. This CDR3 is CASSLGWGDPRYGYTF. The CDR3 nucleotides read TGTGCCAGCAGCTTGGGTTGGGGGGACCCCCGATACGGCTACACCTTC. V usage is TRBV5-6 and J usage is TRBJ1-2; a possible D gene is TRBD1 (5 bases). CDR1 is SGHDT, CDR2 YYEEEE, per germline. CDR3 length: 16 residues. With 0 bases removed from V and 8 bases from J, the gap between germline ends came to 20 bases.

The chain carries TRBV7-8 and TRBJ2-2, with D possibly TRBD1 on 6 matching bases. Germline CDR1 reads SGHVS; CDR2 reads FQNEAQ. V shed 4 bases and J shed 0 bases, with 9 bases lying between them. The CDR3 sequence is 15 residues long. CDR3 coding DNA: TGTGCCAGCAGCTCATACAGGGCGAACACCGGGGAGCTGTTTTTT. This sequence encodes CASSSYRANTGELFF.

This chain connects TRBV5-1 to TRBJ2-7; 14 nucleotides line up with TRBD2. The J call is uncertain, as TRBJ2-1 better fits the DNA end. The CDR3 is 18 residues long. Germline-derived CDR1 and CDR2 are SGHRS and YFSETQ. The CDR3: CASSWGLAGAWSYNEQFF. The CDR3 coding sequence is TGCGCCAGCAGCTGGGGACTAGCGGGAGCCTGGTCCTACAATGAGCAGTTCTTC.

On this clonotype itself: A much bigger clone sits one base away, suggesting this may be a read error. This likely comes from a read error, as the CDR3 has no conserved phenylalanine or tryptophan at its end. The gene calls are TRBV19 and TRBJ1-4; 8 bases match TRBD1. Germline V gene sequence: CDR1 LNHDA, CDR2 SQIVND (reference sequence). Losses at the gene ends were 7 bases for V and 0 bases for J; bases not matched to a gene: 10. The CDR3 runs 17 residues. The CDR3 coding sequence is TGTGCCAGTAATCAGGGGGCGCAGACCGCAACTAATGAAAAACTGTTTCTT. Protein: CASNQGAQTATNEKLFL.

The rearrangement links TRBV7-3 to TRBJ1-1; D not certain. The germline gives CDR1 SGHTA, CDR2 FQGTGA. The V end lost 5 bases, the J end lost 1 base, and 8 bases lay between the germline ends. The CDR3 has 13 residues. The CDR3 DNA reads as TGTGCCAGCAGCAATAATAGGAACACTGAAGCTTTCTTT. It yields the protein CASSNNRNTEAFF.

The chain employs TRBV20-1 and TRBJ1-4; D gene unclear. CDR3 length: 15 residues. CDR1 is DFQATT and CDR2 is SNEGSKA in the germline V gene (reference sequence). V was pared by 6 bases and J by 5 bases, with 19 bases between. The CDR3 spells CSARTSGRPNEKLFF. In DNA form, the CDR3 reads TGCAGTGCCAGGACTAGCGGGCGCCCGAATGAAAAACTGTTTTTT.

The chain has TRBV19 and TRBJ2-5; a possible D gene is TRBD1 (6 bases). The CDR3 runs 13 residues. Looked up from germline, CDR1 is LNHDA and CDR2 is SQIVND (reference sequence). Between the trimmed V and J ends, which lost 6 bases and 4 bases, there was a span of 12 bases. DNA for the CDR3: TGTGCCAGTAGAGGGGACAACGGAGAGACCCAGTACTTC. Its protein is CASRGDNGETQYF.

The DNA for the CDR3 is TGTGCCAGCAGAGCCGGGACAGCGATCTCTGGGGCCAACGTCCTGACTTTC. Translated: CASRAGTAISGANVLTF. This chain uses TRBV9 with TRBJ2-6; 7 nucleotides agree with TRBD1. The CDR3 runs 17 residues. Trimming removed 5 bases from V and 0 bases from J; junction bases left unmatched: 8. Germline V gene lookup returns CDR1 SGDLS and CDR2 YYNGEE.

This clonotype was counted only a few times. The rearrangement uses TRBV6-5 and TRBJ2-7, with 10 bases identical to TRBD1. The CDR3 is 18 amino acids. The trim removed 5 bases at V and 5 bases at J, leaving 18 bases unmatched. CDR1 and CDR2 (germline): MNHEY, SVGAGI. CDR3 protein: CASSRHRDRGMGVHEQYF. As DNA, the CDR3 is TGTGCCAGCAGTCGTCACCGGGACAGGGGAATGGGGGTCCACGAGCAGTACTTC.

This clonotype was counted ten times or more. The chain links TRBV9 to TRBJ1-1; 10 bases map to TRBD1. CDR3 size: 14 residues. CDR1 and CDR2 (germline): SGDLS, YYNGEE. Unmatched junction bases numbered 1, after V lost 2 bases and J lost 3 bases. The CDR3 loop is CASSVGQGDTEAFF. The CDR3 DNA is TGTGCCAGCAGCGTCGGACAGGGGGACACTGAAGCTTTCTTT.

This chain uses TRBV7-9 with TRBJ2-7; the D call may be TRBD1 or TRBD2 (5 bases each). The CDR3 runs to 13 residues. Between the trimmed V and J ends, which lost 8 bases and 0 bases, there was a span of 11 bases. Looked up from germline, CDR1 is SEHNR and CDR2 is FQNEAQ (reference sequence). CDR3 sequence: CASGEGYSYEQYF. The DNA of the CDR3 is TGTGCCAGCGGAGAGGGGTACTCCTACGAGCAGTACTTC.

The table lists this clonotype with many counts. The V and J genes are TRBV12-3 or TRBV12-4 and TRBJ2-2; a weak D match, TRBD1 (5 bases). Trimming took 5 bases from V and 0 from J, leaving 16 bases between them. The CDR3 extends over 17 amino acids. CDR3 amino acids: CASSTKTVIANTGELFF. In DNA form, the CDR3 reads TGTGCCAGCAGTACAAAGACAGTAATCGCGAACACCGGGGAGCTGTTTTTT.

This clonotype was seen more than once but under ten times. The genes are TRBV4-1 and TRBJ1-1; 8 bases agree with TRBD1. The CDR3 spans 15 residues. With 2 bases clipped from V and 10 bases from J, the junction kept 12 bases outside the gene matches. The V gene's germline CDR1 is MGHRA and CDR2 YSYEKL. In nucleotides, the CDR3 is TGCGCCAGCAGCCAACTCACGGGGCCGGGACAGGCAGCTTTCTTT. This gives the protein CASSQLTGPGQAAFF.

This clonotype was counted at least ten times. One end of the junction is discordant with germline, which a read error may explain. This sequence joins TRBV7-7 and TRBJ2-5; D may be TRBD2 (6 bases). The CDR3 sequence is 14 residues long. Germline V gene data show CDR1 as SSHAT and CDR2 as FNYEAQ (reference sequence). CDR3 coding DNA: TGTGCTAGCAGCTTAGCGGTTTCGGGGGAGACCCAGTACTTC. This translates into CASSLAVSGETQYF. Complete variable domain (other parts from reference TRBV7-7 and TRBJ2-5): GAGVSQSPRYKVTKRGQDVTLRCDPISSHATLYWYQQALGQGPEFLTYFNYEAQPDKSGLPSDRFSAERPEGSISTLTIQRTEQRDSAMYRCASSLAVSGETQYFGPGTRLLVL.